The entry below describes one T cell receptor beta chain. The CDR3 consists of 15 residues. Trimming left V 0 bases short and J 2 bases short, with 8 bases between. CDR1 and CDR2 (germline): MNHEY, SVGAGI. The sample is drawn from a study of blood T cell repertoires in COVID-19. The method was immunoSEQ multiplex PCR; TCRdb's version includes in-frame clones alone and lacks a portion of them. The table records about 160,000 clones, 90% to 95% of them present only once. This clonotype was sampled from a woman between 50 and 59 years old with acute or convalescent COVID-19. The chain links TRBV6-5 to TRBJ1-3, with D tentatively TRBD1 (5 bases). The specimen was peripheral blood. The CDR3 region has the DNA TGTGCCAGCAGTTACTCGGGCAGGGCTGGAAACACCATATATTTT. Its translation: CASSYSGRAGNTIYF.